Below are 7 T cell receptor beta chains sequenced from a single sample in a study of CD8 T cells in ankylosing spondylitis. Study results and caveats: What appeared characteristic of ankylosing spondylitis blood was a TCR beta motif of eight highly homologous variants.

TCRdb reanalysed the 5' RACE reads using MiXCR and keeps one entry per CDR3 protein. The sample holds 250,000 to 350,000 distinct CDR3 sequences, around 8% seen once. For these TCRs, the target antigens are not known. Specimen: blood, either unsorted or a sorted T cell fraction (not recorded which). The receptor source for this set is a male donor with ankylosing spondylitis.

This clonotype has only a few counts. The chain joins TRBV6-2 or TRBV6-3 to TRBJ2-1; D is ambiguous. V was clipped by 2 bases and J by 1 base, with 12 bases between them. This CDR3 contains 16 residues. Germline V gene sequence: CDR1 MNHEY, CDR2 SVGEGT. The CDR3 sequence is CASSYRLVSSYNEQFF. The CDR3 nucleotides read TGTGCCAGCAGTTACCGTCTAGTAAGTTCCTACAATGAGCAGTTCTTC.

This clonotype was counted ten times or more. V is TRBV4-1 and J is TRBJ1-3, with D maybe TRBD1 (6 bases). Germline CDR1 MGHRA, CDR2 YSYEKL. V was cut by 5 bases and J by 0 bases, with 11 bases left in between. The CDR3 sequence is 15 residues long. The CDR3 region has the DNA TGCGCCAGCAGCAGCAGGACAGACTCTGGAAACACCATATATTTT. It encodes CASSSRTDSGNTIYF.

This sequence joins TRBV19 and TRBJ1-4; D is perhaps TRBD1 (5 bases). The CDR3 is 15 amino acids. Trimming pared 3 bases from V and 8 bases from J, leaving 16 bases between. The germline V gene encodes CDR1 LNHDA and CDR2 SQIVND (reference sequence). CDR3 region: CASSISYLQGEKLFF. CDR3 DNA: TGTGCCAGTAGTATCTCGTATCTCCAGGGCGAAAAACTGTTTTTT.

This clonotype was counted at least ten times. The gene calls are TRBV5-1 and TRBJ2-2; no reliable D call. CDR1 and CDR2 from the germline V gene are SGHRS and YFSETQ. V lost 4 bases and J 5 bases, leaving 9 bases between the germline ends. The CDR3 sequence is 13 residues long. CDR3 in DNA: TGCGCCAGCAGCCCTAGAGCAACCGGGGAGCTGTTTTTT. This gives the protein CASSPRATGELFF.

This clonotype came up many times. The chain has TRBV6-2 or TRBV6-3 and TRBJ2-2, with D perhaps being TRBD1 or TRBD2 (5 bases each). CDR1 is MNHEY and CDR2 is SVGEGT in the germline V gene. The V end lost 6 bases, the J end lost 1 base, and 12 bases lay between the germline ends. This CDR3 is 15 amino acids long. CDR3 sequence reads: CASRKWGMNTGELFF. The CDR3, as DNA: TGTGCCAGCAGGAAGTGGGGGATGAACACCGGGGAGCTGTTTTTT.

This clonotype has just a few counts. The chain employs TRBV7-9 and TRBJ2-1; TRBD2 agrees at 7 bases. V lost 5 bases, J lost 4 bases, and 11 bases stayed unmatched. CDR1 SEHNR and CDR2 FQNEAQ come from the germline V gene (reference sequence). The CDR3 has 16 residues. CDR3 in DNA: TGTGCCAGCAGCCTCCTAGCGGTCGATTATTACAATGAGCAGTTCTTC. It translates to CASSLLAVDYYNEQFF. The whole variable domain, filled in from reference TRBV7-9 and TRBJ2-1, reads DTGVSQNPRHKITKRGQNVTFRCDPISEHNRLYWYRQTLGQGPEFLTYFQNEAQLEKSRLLSDRFSAERPKGSFSTLEIQRTEQGDSAMYLCASSLLAVDYYNEQFFGPGTRLTVL.

This clonotype has ten or more counts. The chain is built from TRBV5-1 and TRBJ2-3; tentatively, D is TRBD1 (6 bases). V gave up 6 bases and J gave up 3 bases, with 17 bases separating them. The CDR3 covers 15 residues. Germline CDR1 is SGHRS and CDR2 is YFSETQ. The CDR3 DNA is TGCGCCAGCACCATGGACAGTCCATCAACAGATACGCAGTATTTT. Translating gives CASTMDSPSTDTQYF.